This T cell receptor (beta chain) was profiled in a study of T cell changes during pregnancy in multiple sclerosis. Produced via immunoSEQ multiplex PCR; TCRdb's table is partial and in-frame only. Of under 20,000 clones in the sample, 85% to 90% are singletons; the top ten hold roughly 9.4%. CDR3 length: 15 residues. Germline lookup yields CDR1 MNHEY and CDR2 SMNVEV (reference sequence). V lost 5 bases to trimming and J lost 3 bases; unmatched junction nucleotides: 9. This sample comprised CD8+ T cells from peripheral blood mononuclear cells, obtained after pregnancy. The chain couples TRBV27 to TRBJ2-7, with 8 nucleotides matching TRBD2. This TCR was recovered from a female donor with multiple sclerosis, enrolled in a pregnancy study. The CDR3 nucleotides are TGTGCCAGCAGTCACCCGGGACTAGGAATCTACGAGCAGTACTTC. This sequence encodes CASSHPGLGIYEQYF.